The 5 T cell receptor beta chains presented below share a single source sample, sequenced in a study of T-cell reconstitution after alpha-beta-depleted transplantation in children (dated by TCRdb to the mid-2010s). Library prep was done by PCR. These reads were obtained on an Illumina HiSeq 2500. TCR libraries were prepared with molecular barcoding, using unique molecular identifiers to normalize TCRbeta repertoire quantification. TCRdb passed the public sequencing reads through fastp at Q25 and MiXCR, retaining productive beta sequences. Each entry is one CDR3 protein sequence, shown with its most common DNA and genes. In all, the sample holds around 96,000 distinct CDR3 sequences, and 10% to 15% of those were seen once. The ten largest make up more than 11% of the sample. The source was PBMCs from the stem cell graft donor, collected from the stem cell graft. These TCRs come from a human donor who donated a stem cell graft to a child with inherited bone marrow failure.

This rearrangement joins TRBV11-1 to TRBJ1-1; tentatively, D is TRBD1 (5 bases). The V and J ends lost 5 bases and 4 bases respectively, with 11 bases between them. The CDR3 has 13 residues. The germline V gene encodes CDR1 SGHAT and CDR2 FQDESV (reference sequence). CDR3 nucleotide sequence: TGTGCCAGCAGCCAGACAGTGGGCACTGAAGCTTTCTTT. The encoded protein is CASSQTVGTEAFF.

This clonotype was observed many times. This chain links TRBV12-3 or TRBV12-4 with TRBJ2-6; 12 bases align to TRBD2. The CDR3 is 15 residues long. The CDR3 DNA follows: TGTGCGAGTGGACTAGCGGGATCTGGGGCCAACGTCCTGACTTTC. This gives the protein CASGLAGSGANVLTF.

This clonotype occurred many times. V and J are TRBV10-3 and TRBJ2-6; 7 nucleotides align to TRBD2. The CDR3 consists of 17 residues. Germline lookup yields CDR1 ENHRY and CDR2 SYGVKD. Unmatched junction bases numbered 8, after V lost 2 bases and J lost 4 bases. For the CDR3, the DNA is TGTGCCATCAGTGAGCAGCGGGGCGGCTCCGGGGCCAACGTCCTGACTTTC. Amino acid sequence: CAISEQRGGSGANVLTF.

This clonotype was seen ten or more times. CDR3: CSAPPSSAGGNASTDTQYF. The DNA of the CDR3 is TGCAGTGCTCCCCCATCGTCGGCGGGAGGGAACGCTAGCACAGATACGCAGTATTTT. V gene TRBV20-1 combines with J gene TRBJ2-3, with TRBD2 matching over 9 bases. This CDR3 has 19 residues. The V gene's germline CDR1 is DFQATT and CDR2 SNEGSKA (reference sequence). The V segment lost 5 bases and the J segment 0 bases; nucleotides outside the gene matches: 18.

The chain recombines TRBV11-3 with TRBJ2-3; TRBD1 matches 10 bases. The germline CDR1 and CDR2 sequences are SGHNT and YENEEA. CDR3 length: 14 residues. Germline trimming cut 5 bases from V and 3 bases from J; bases unmatched to any gene: 2. CDR3 protein: CASSMGQGTDTQYF. The CDR3, as DNA: TGTGCCAGCAGCATGGGACAGGGGACAGATACGCAGTATTTT.